The 31 T cell receptor beta chains given below trace back to one sample, sequenced in a study of shared clonotypes between healthy human individuals. CD45RO-negative cells were positively selected for CCR7, leaving out terminally differentiated effector memory CD45RA+ cells. Only in-frame clones appear in the TCRdb table, and some are missing; sequencing was by immunoSEQ multiplex PCR. The sample lists nearly 2 million clones; roughly 95% were seen once. The sequenced sample was naive CD8+ T cells sorted from blood. The receptors shown here come from a man aged 18-30 years in good health.

The gene calls are TRBV13 and TRBJ1-1; D unresolved. CDR1 and CDR2 (germline): PRHDT, FYEKMQ (reference sequence). This CDR3 has 14 amino acids. V lost 0 bases to trimming and J lost 3 bases, with 8 bases between them. This CDR3 reads CASSLGQRYTEAFF. The DNA of the CDR3 is TGTGCCAGCAGCTTAGGACAGCGGTACACTGAAGCTTTCTTT.

The chain carries TRBV7-9 and TRBJ2-1; weak D call: TRBD1 (5 bases). This CDR3 is built from 14 residues. Trimming pared 1 base from V and 10 bases from J, leaving 14 bases between. The germline CDR1 and CDR2 sequences are SEHNR and FQNEAQ (reference sequence). This chain's CDR3 is CASSLGPGIWEQFF. CDR3 DNA sequence: TGTGCCAGCAGCTTAGGACCAGGGATCTGGGAGCAGTTCTTC.

In DNA form, the CDR3 reads TGCGCCAGCAGCCCAGCGCAGCTGAACACTGAAGCTTTCTTT. It translates to CASSPAQLNTEAFF. The chain recombines TRBV5-1 with TRBJ1-1; no clear D. This CDR3 contains 14 residues. Trimming shortened V by 4 bases and J by 0 bases, and 10 bases separated the two germline ends. The V gene's germline CDR1 is SGHRS and CDR2 YFSETQ.

The chain employs TRBV28 and TRBJ1-6; D ambiguous. This CDR3 is 14 amino acids long. Germline V gives CDR1 MDHEN, CDR2 SYDVKM. V lost 4 bases and J 9 bases, leaving 13 bases between the germline ends. This chain's CDR3 is CASSYHMSGSPLHF. CDR3 bases: TGTGCCAGCAGTTACCATATGTCGGGTTCACCCCTCCACTTT.

In its sample, this clone was seen a few times. V and J are TRBV7-9 and TRBJ2-7; no clear D. CDR1 SEHNR and CDR2 FQNEAQ come from the germline V gene (reference sequence). V gave up 3 bases and J gave up 3 bases, with 12 bases separating them. This CDR3 is 14 amino acids long. Here the CDR3 DNA reads TGTGCCAGCAGCTTTGGGTCAGTCGTCTACGAGCAGTACTTC. It is translated as CASSFGSVVYEQYF.

The CDR3 reads CASSQSSEGGWDIQYF. CDR3 in DNA: TGCGCCAGCAGCCAATCCTCCGAGGGGGGTTGGGACATTCAGTACTTC. This rearrangement joins TRBV4-3 to TRBJ2-4; D is possibly TRBD1 or TRBD2 (6 bases each). V dropped 2 bases and J dropped 8 bases, with 19 bases sitting between them. Germline CDR1 reads LGHNA; CDR2 reads YSLEER. The CDR3 spans 16 residues.

V usage is TRBV5-6 and J usage is TRBJ2-6; D uncertain. CDR3 length: 15 residues. CDR1 is SGHDT, CDR2 YYEEEE, per germline. The V end was cut by 4 bases, the J end by 0 bases, with 8 bases between. The CDR3, as DNA: TGTGCCAGCAGCCCCTTTTTCTCTGGGGCCAACGTCCTGACTTTC. Its protein product is CASSPFFSGANVLTF. Drawing the rest from reference TRBV5-6 and TRBJ2-6, the complete variable domain is DAGVTQSPTHLIKTRGQQVTLRCSPKSGHDTVSWYQQALGQGPQFIFQYYEEEERQRGNFPDRFSGHQFPNYSSELNVNALLLGDSALYLCASSPFFSGANVLTFGAGSRLTVL.

This chain joins TRBV7-2 and TRBJ2-3; D is undetermined. The germline V gene encodes CDR1 SGHTA and CDR2 FQGNSA. Trimming removed 5 bases from V and 1 base from J, with 10 bases in between. The CDR3 sequence is 14 residues long. In nucleotides, the CDR3 is TGTGCCAGCAGCCCCCCTCGGGGCACAGATACGCAGTATTTT. This codes for CASSPPRGTDTQYF.

The V and J genes are TRBV28 and TRBJ2-2; 7 nucleotides match TRBD2. The CDR3 sequence is 13 residues long. J was trimmed by 6 bases and V by 10 bases; bases with no gene match: 8. CDR1 and CDR2 (germline): MDHEN, SYDVKM. CDR3 amino acids: CATGTILSGELFF. The CDR3 DNA reads TGTGCCACCGGGACTATATTGTCCGGGGAGCTGTTTTTT.

V gene TRBV4-1 combines with J gene TRBJ2-7, with 7 bases that match TRBD1. The germline CDR1 and CDR2 sequences are MGHRA and YSYEKL. After removal of 0 bases from V and 5 bases from J, the junction contained 10 bases not matched to a gene. This CDR3 is built from 16 residues. CDR3 nucleotide sequence: TGCGCCAGCAGCCAAGATCAGCTCAGGGGGATCGACGAGCAGTACTTC. Its protein is CASSQDQLRGIDEQYF.

This chain links TRBV6-4 with TRBJ2-5; D tentatively fits TRBD1 or TRBD2 (5 bases each). This CDR3 comprises 18 residues. V shed 6 bases and J shed 2 bases, with 25 bases lying between them. Germline V lookup: CDR1 MRHNA, CDR2 SNTAGT. The CDR3 spells CASRDIAPGPPNQETQYF. In DNA, the CDR3 is TGTGCCAGCAGGGACATAGCACCGGGACCGCCCAATCAAGAGACCCAGTACTTC.

As to this clone: Other nucleotide sequences in the sample specify the same CDR3. V and J are TRBV13 and TRBJ1-1; D might be TRBD1 (6 bases). V lost 4 bases, J lost 0 bases, and 9 bases lay in between. The CDR3 spans 14 residues. Germline V lookup: CDR1 PRHDT, CDR2 FYEKMQ (reference sequence). CDR3 sequence (DNA): TGTGCCAGCAGCTCGGACAGTCTGAACACTGAAGCTTTCTTT. Its translation: CASSSDSLNTEAFF.

V and J are TRBV9 and TRBJ2-3; 8 bases agree with TRBD2. The J segment lost 0 bases and the V segment lost 5 bases, leaving 8 bases of the junction unmatched. Per the germline V gene, CDR1 is SGDLS and CDR2 is YYNGEE. There are 16 residues in the CDR3. CDR3 nucleotides: TGTGCCAGCAGTCTGCGGGGGGCCTCTAGCACAGATACGCAGTATTTT. It is translated as CASSLRGASSTDTQYF.

The chain couples TRBV11-2 to TRBJ2-7; tentatively, D is TRBD1 (6 bases). Trimming removed 2 bases at V and 1 base at J, with 12 bases between. Germline V lookup: CDR1 SGHAT, CDR2 FQNNGV. CDR3 length: 15 amino acids. CDR3 DNA: TGTGCCAGCAGCTTACCGACAGGAGTTTCCTACGAGCAGTACTTC. Amino acids: CASSLPTGVSYEQYF.

The chain couples TRBV2 to TRBJ1-1; tentatively, D is TRBD1 (5 bases). The CDR3 length is 9 residues. Germline loops: CDR1 SNHLY, CDR2 FYNNEI. Trimming took 8 bases from V and 9 from J, leaving 7 bases between them. The CDR3 here is CASGTQAFF. CDR3 in DNA: TGTGCCAGCGGGACCCAAGCTTTCTTT.

This chain uses TRBV7-9 with TRBJ1-1; unclear D gene. V dropped 1 base and J dropped 5 bases, with 11 bases sitting between them. Germline V gene data show CDR1 as SEHNR and CDR2 as FQNEAQ (reference sequence). The CDR3 runs 14 residues. The DNA of the CDR3 is TGTGCCAGCAGCTTAGGTGTGGAGTGGACTGAAGCTTTCTTT. Translating it yields CASSLGVEWTEAFF.

V usage is TRBV2 and J usage is TRBJ1-3, with TRBD1 matching 7 bases. CDR1 SNHLY and CDR2 FYNNEI come from the germline V gene. The CDR3 runs to 14 residues. Trimming at V came to 6 bases and at J to 4 bases, leaving 6 bases not matched to a gene. The CDR3: CASRTGMGGNTIYF. The CDR3 bases are TGTGCCAGCAGGACAGGGATGGGGGGAAACACCATATATTTT.

This chain joins TRBV10-3 and TRBJ2-2; D assignment may be TRBD1 or TRBD2 (5 bases each). This CDR3 is 13 amino acids long. V was shortened by 10 bases and J by 11 bases, with 20 bases between the two germline ends. From germline, CDR1 is ENHRY and CDR2 SYGVKD. CDR3 DNA: TGTGCCACCCTTTCCAGGGACCCAGGAGAGCTGTTTTTT. Protein sequence: CATLSRDPGELFF.

This chain connects TRBV19 to TRBJ1-2, with D perhaps matching TRBD1 (5 bases). CDR3 length equals 12 residues. The V end was cut by 1 base, the J end by 10 bases, with 10 bases between. CDR1 is LNHDA and CDR2 is SQIVND in the germline V gene (reference sequence). This chain's CDR3 is CASSIGQYAYTF. The CDR3 DNA follows: TGTGCCAGTAGTATAGGACAGTACGCCTACACCTTC.

There are a few counts of this clone. In the same sample, other DNA sequences code for this CDR3. This rearrangement joins TRBV5-6 to TRBJ2-3; 10 positions match TRBD2. This CDR3 spans 16 amino acids. V trimming: 0 bases; J trimming: 1 base; junction bases outside the gene matches: 2. Germline CDR1 reads SGHDT; CDR2 reads YYEEEE. The CDR3 nucleotides are TGTGCCAGCAGCTTGGGGCTAGCGGGAGGCACAGATACGCAGTATTTT. The encoded protein is CASSLGLAGGTDTQYF.

About this clone: The identical CDR3 is also encoded by other nucleotide sequences in the sample. The genes are TRBV7-3 and TRBJ2-7, with D unresolved. The CDR3 extends over 13 amino acids. Germline V gene sequence: CDR1 SGHTA, CDR2 FQGTGA. V dropped 0 bases and J dropped 0 bases, with 3 bases sitting between them. The CDR3 protein is CASSLTDSYEQYF. CDR3 nucleotide sequence: TGTGCCAGCAGCTTAACCGACTCCTACGAGCAGTACTTC.

V and J are TRBV7-9 and TRBJ2-5; D is uncertain. The CDR3 sequence is 14 residues long. V gave up 5 bases and J gave up 1 base, with 11 bases separating them. CDR1 is SEHNR, CDR2 FQNEAQ, per germline (reference sequence). The DNA of the CDR3 is TGTGCCAGCAGCCCTCGAGGATCCCAAGAGACCCAGTACTTC. Amino acid sequence: CASSPRGSQETQYF.

Turning to this clone: The sample carries other DNA sequences with the same CDR3. The chain is built from TRBV4-1 and TRBJ1-1; a possible D gene is TRBD1 (5 bases). Germline CDR1 MGHRA, CDR2 YSYEKL. V gave up 1 base and J gave up 5 bases, with 11 bases separating them. CDR3 length: 14 amino acids. CDR3 bases: TGCGCCAGCAGCCAAGTAGGGGAAGGTACTGAAGCTTTCTTT. Translating it yields CASSQVGEGTEAFF.

The chain has TRBV7-9 and TRBJ2-1; a weak D match, TRBD1 (6 bases). The V gene lost 4 bases and the J gene lost 8 bases, with 12 bases spanning the gap. CDR1 and CDR2 from the germline V gene are SEHNR and FQNEAQ (reference sequence). The length of the CDR3 is 13 residues. The DNA for the CDR3 is TGTGCCAGCAGCTACCCAACAGGGTATGAGCAGTTCTTC. Encoded protein: CASSYPTGYEQFF.

The rearrangement joins TRBV19 to TRBJ2-3; D gene ambiguous. V was clipped by 0 bases and J by 5 bases, with 18 bases between them. CDR3 length: 17 residues. Germline assignment: CDR1 LNHDA and CDR2 SQIVND (reference sequence). Here the CDR3 reads CASSIDRENGLGDTQYF. As DNA, the CDR3 is TGTGCCAGTAGTATAGATCGAGAGAATGGGTTAGGAGATACGCAGTATTTT.

This chain links TRBV28 with TRBJ2-7, with 9 nucleotides matching TRBD1. V shed 0 bases and J 5 bases; nucleotides not matched to a gene: 2. The CDR3 spans 14 residues. The V gene's germline CDR1 is MDHEN and CDR2 SYDVKM. CDR3 sequence (DNA): TGTGCCAGCAGTTTATGGACAGGGGGGGACGAGCAGTACTTC. It translates to CASSLWTGGDEQYF.

V and J are TRBV2 and TRBJ2-4; D might be TRBD1 or TRBD2, each matching 5 bases. The germline V gene encodes CDR1 SNHLY and CDR2 FYNNEI. V lost 3 bases and J 5 bases, leaving 20 bases between the germline ends. CDR3 size: 17 residues. The CDR3 sequence: CASSERRLVLGENIQYF. Here the CDR3 DNA reads TGTGCCAGCAGTGAGAGGAGGCTCGTACTAGGGGAAAACATTCAGTACTTC.

This chain uses TRBV15 with TRBJ2-3; D is perhaps TRBD1 (5 bases). The CDR3 has 14 residues. V was trimmed by 9 bases and J by 6 bases, leaving 19 bases between them. Germline V gene sequence: CDR1 LNHNV, CDR2 YYDKDF (reference sequence). The CDR3 region has the DNA TGTGCCACTAGTGCCACCAGCCAGGGTGATACGCAGTATTTT. It translates to CATSATSQGDTQYF.

V and J are TRBV25-1 and TRBJ2-5; D is undetermined. CDR1 and CDR2 (germline): MGHDK, SYGVNS. The CDR3 sequence is 13 residues long. V was clipped by 10 bases and J by 2 bases, with 14 bases between them. The CDR3 here is CATADTEQETQYF. As DNA, the CDR3 is TGTGCCACCGCAGACACAGAACAAGAGACCCAGTACTTC.

This clone showed up just once. V gene TRBV7-9 combines with J gene TRBJ2-1; TRBD2 might be the D (5 bases). V was trimmed by 0 bases and J by 7 bases, leaving 13 bases between them. The CDR3 length is 15 residues. CDR1 and CDR2 (germline): SEHNR, FQNEAQ (reference sequence). CDR3 in DNA: TGTGCCAGCAGCTTAGCGCCCGGGGTTGGTAATGAGCAGTTCTTC. Translating it yields CASSLAPGVGNEQFF.

V gene TRBV9 combines with J gene TRBJ1-2; 10 bases match TRBD1. Germline lookup yields CDR1 SGDLS and CDR2 YYNGEE. This CDR3 spans 16 amino acids. Trimming at V came to 2 bases and at J to 7 bases, leaving 11 bases not matched to a gene. CDR3 protein: CASSVYEIGTGAGYTF. The CDR3 DNA reads as TGTGCCAGCAGCGTGTATGAGATCGGGACAGGGGCTGGCTACACCTTC.